This TCR beta chain originates from a study of tumor and adjacent non-tumor tissue in lung cancer. The study's findings and limits: Tumor tissue had significantly higher TCR diversity than normal lung.

The library came from three nested PCR rounds adapted from ARM-PCR protocols. TCRdb fed the multiplex PCR reads into MiXCR, producing one record per CDR3 protein. The sample shows 65,000 to 75,000 distinct CDR3 sequences, about three quarters of them seen only once. This clonotype was found many times. Its antigen is unknown. Germline loops: CDR1 SGHAT, CDR2 FQNNGV. V was clipped by 5 bases and J by 3 bases, with 19 bases between them. The CDR3 spans 16 residues. RNA was extracted from bulk tissue without any cell sorting. Donors were chemotherapy-naive, newly diagnosed lung cancer surgical patients in China, August–late 2014.

This clonotype was sampled from a man aged 55 to 69 with non-small cell lung cancer. Sequencing used lung tumor tissue. V and J are TRBV11-2 and TRBJ2-5; D possibly corresponds to TRBD2 (5 bases). The DNA for the CDR3 is TGTGCCAGCAGCCACTACATTACTAGTAGGGAAGAGACCCAGTACTTC. Translated: CASSHYITSREETQYF.